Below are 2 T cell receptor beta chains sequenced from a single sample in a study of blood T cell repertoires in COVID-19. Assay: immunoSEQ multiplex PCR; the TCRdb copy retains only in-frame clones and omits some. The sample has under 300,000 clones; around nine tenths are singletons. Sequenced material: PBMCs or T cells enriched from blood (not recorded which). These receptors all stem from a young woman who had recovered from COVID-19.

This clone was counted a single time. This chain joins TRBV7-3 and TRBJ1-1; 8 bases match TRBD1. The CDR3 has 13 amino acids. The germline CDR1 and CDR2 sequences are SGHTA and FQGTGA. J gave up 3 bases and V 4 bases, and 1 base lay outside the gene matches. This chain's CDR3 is CASSSDRDTEAFF. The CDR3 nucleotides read TGTGCCAGCAGCTCGGACAGGGACACTGAAGCTTTCTTT. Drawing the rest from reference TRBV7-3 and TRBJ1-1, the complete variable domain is GAGVSQTPSNKVTEKGKYVELRCDPISGHTALYWYRQSLGQGPEFLIYFQGTGAADDSGLPNDRFFAVRPEGSVSTLKIQRTERGDSAVYLCASSSDRDTEAFFGQGTRLTVV.

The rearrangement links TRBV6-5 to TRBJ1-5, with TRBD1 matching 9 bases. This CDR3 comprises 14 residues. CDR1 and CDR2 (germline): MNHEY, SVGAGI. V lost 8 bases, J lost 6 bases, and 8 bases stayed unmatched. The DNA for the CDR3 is TGTGCCAGCTCAGCCTGGGACAGGGTTCAGCCCCAGCATTTT. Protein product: CASSAWDRVQPQHF.